This T cell receptor (beta chain) originates from a study of post-analysis software for immune sequencing data. Study details: As for disease course, relapsing-remitting, secondary progressive and progressive-relapsing multiple sclerosis were all included. Points from the study as a whole: Those samples that were prepared in the same batch co-clustered strongly by F measure. Patients carried four or five TRBV segments more frequently than controls did, and TRBV5-6, TRBV5-1 and TRBV20-1 were among them. The normalized Chao1 diversity of multiple sclerosis patients was significantly lower than that of controls.

In its sample, this clonotype was seen many times. Its target is unknown. Unique molecular identifiers were carried by the TCR beta cDNA libraries. TCRdb reprocessed the PCR reads via MiXCR and lists one record per CDR3 protein. The sample records roughly 800,000 distinct CDR3 sequences, 30% being singletons. CDR1 SGHRS and CDR2 YFSETQ come from the germline V gene. V lost 0 bases and J 2 bases, leaving 9 bases between the germline ends. The CDR3 extends over 15 amino acids. The source of this sequence is a girl aged 5-17 years with multiple sclerosis. Source material: blood. J is TRBJ2-1 and V is TRBV5-1; D unclear. For the CDR3, the DNA is TGCGCCAGCAGCTTGGATGGACCAACCTACAATGAGCAGTTCTTC. This translates into CASSLDGPTYNEQFF.